The source of this T cell receptor (beta chain) is a study of cytomegalovirus exposure and HLA in healthy donors. Whole-study results and caveats: It emerged from a later analysis that several of the most significant clusters appeared to be linked to common viral pathogens. The classifier was said to identify cytomegalovirus status with high specificity and sensitivity.

Worth noting for this clone: Its antigen is not known.

The CDR3 is made up of 14 amino acids. V dropped 6 bases and J dropped 5 bases, with 17 bases sitting between them. The germline gives CDR1 SNHLY, CDR2 FYNNEI. The PCR had 60 Vbeta and 13 Jbeta primers. Assay used: immunoSEQ multiplex PCR; TCRdb lists only in-frame clones, some missing. The sample records nearly 110,000 clones, roughly 71% being singletons. The J gene is TRBJ2-7, the V gene TRBV2; D remains unclear. The source is a male donor in good health and CMV-seropositive. The sample comprised PBMCs. CDR3 residues: CASSLPLPPDEQYF. CDR3 bases: TGTGCCAGCAGCCTACCCCTCCCCCCCGACGAGCAGTACTTC.